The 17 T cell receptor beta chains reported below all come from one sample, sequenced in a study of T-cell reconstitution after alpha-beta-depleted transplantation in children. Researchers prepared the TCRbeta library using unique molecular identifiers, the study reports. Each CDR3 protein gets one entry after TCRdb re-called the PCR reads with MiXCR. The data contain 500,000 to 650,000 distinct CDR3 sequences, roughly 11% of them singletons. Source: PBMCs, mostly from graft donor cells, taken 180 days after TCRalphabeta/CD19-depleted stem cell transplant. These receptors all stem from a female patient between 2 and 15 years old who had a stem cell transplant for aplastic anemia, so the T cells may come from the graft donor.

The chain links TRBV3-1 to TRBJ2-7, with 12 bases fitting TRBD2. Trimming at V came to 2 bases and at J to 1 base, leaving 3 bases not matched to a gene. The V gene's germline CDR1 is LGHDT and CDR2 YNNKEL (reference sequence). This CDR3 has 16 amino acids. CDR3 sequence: CASSQPTSGRSYEQYV. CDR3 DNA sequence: TGTGCCAGCAGCCAACCAACTAGCGGGAGGTCCTACGAGCAGTACGTC.

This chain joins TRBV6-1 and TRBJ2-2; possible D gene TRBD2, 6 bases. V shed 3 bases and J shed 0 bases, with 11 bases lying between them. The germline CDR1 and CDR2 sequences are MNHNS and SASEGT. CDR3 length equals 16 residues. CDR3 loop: CASSEIGGTNTGELFF. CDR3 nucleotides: TGTGCCAGCAGTGAGATAGGCGGGACGAACACCGGGGAGCTGTTTTTT.

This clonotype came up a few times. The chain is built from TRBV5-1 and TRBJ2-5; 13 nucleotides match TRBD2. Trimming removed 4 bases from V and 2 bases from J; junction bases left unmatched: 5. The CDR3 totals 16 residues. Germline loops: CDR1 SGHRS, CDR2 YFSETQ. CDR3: CASSPGTSGEQETQYF. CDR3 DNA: TGCGCCAGCAGCCCCGGGACTAGCGGGGAACAAGAGACCCAGTACTTC.

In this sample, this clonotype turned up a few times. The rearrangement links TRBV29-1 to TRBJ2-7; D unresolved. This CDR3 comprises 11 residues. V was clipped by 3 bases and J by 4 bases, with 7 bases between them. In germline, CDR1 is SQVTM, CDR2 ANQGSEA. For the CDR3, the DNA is TGCAGCGTTGATAAGGGTTACGAGCAGTACTTC. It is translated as CSVDKGYEQYF.

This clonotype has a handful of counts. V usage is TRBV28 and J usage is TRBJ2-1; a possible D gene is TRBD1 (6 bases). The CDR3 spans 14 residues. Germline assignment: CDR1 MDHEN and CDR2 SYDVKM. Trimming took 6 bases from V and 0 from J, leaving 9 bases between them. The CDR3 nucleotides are TGTGCCAGCAGAAGGGGGAGCTCCTACAATGAGCAGTTCTTC. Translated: CASRRGSSYNEQFF.

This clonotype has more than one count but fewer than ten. The CDR3 protein is CRAATSNEQFF. CDR3 DNA: TGCAGGGCCGCAACATCCAATGAGCAGTTCTTC. V usage is TRBV20-1 and J usage is TRBJ2-1; D gene unclear. CDR1 and CDR2 from the germline V gene are DFQATT and SNEGSKA (reference sequence). This CDR3 is built from 11 residues.

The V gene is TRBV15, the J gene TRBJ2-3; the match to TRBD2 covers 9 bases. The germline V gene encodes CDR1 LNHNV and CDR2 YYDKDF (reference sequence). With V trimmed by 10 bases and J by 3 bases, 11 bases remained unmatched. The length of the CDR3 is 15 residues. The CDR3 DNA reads TGTGCCATCAAAGAGGCGGGAGGGCCTACAGATACGCAGTATTTT. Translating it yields CAIKEAGGPTDTQYF. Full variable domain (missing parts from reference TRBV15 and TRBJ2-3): DAMVIQNPRYQVTQFGKPVTLSCSQTLNHNVMYWYQQKSSQAPKLLFHYYDKDFNNEADTPDNFQSRRPNTSFCFLDIRSPGLGDTAMYLCAIKEAGGPTDTQYFGPGTRLTVL.

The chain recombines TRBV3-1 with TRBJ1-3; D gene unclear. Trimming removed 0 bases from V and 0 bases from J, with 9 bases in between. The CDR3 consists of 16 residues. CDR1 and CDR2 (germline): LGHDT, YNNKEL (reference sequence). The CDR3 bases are TGTGCCAGCAGCCAAGAACGACTGATCTCTGGAAACACCATATATTTT. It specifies CASSQERLISGNTIYF.

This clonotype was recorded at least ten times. The CDR3 region is CAINPGTSSYEQYV. The DNA of the CDR3 is TGTGCCATCAATCCCGGGACTTCATCCTACGAGCAGTACGTC. The rearrangement joins TRBV10-3 to TRBJ2-7, with a tentative D call TRBD2 (6 bases). The germline V gene has CDR1 ENHRY and CDR2 SYGVKD. The V and J ends lost 7 bases and 1 base respectively, with 14 bases between them. The CDR3 totals 14 residues.

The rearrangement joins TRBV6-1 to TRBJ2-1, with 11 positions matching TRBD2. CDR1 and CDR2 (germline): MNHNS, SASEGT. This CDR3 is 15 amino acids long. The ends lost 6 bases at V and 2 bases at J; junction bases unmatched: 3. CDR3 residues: CASSTSGGTYNEQFF. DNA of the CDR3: TGTGCCAGCAGCACTAGCGGGGGCACCTACAATGAGCAGTTCTTC.

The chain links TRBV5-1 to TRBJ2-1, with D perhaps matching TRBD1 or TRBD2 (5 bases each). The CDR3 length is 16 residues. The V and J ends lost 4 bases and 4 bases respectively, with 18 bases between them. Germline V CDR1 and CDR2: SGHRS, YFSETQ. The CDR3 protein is CASSERVGTTYNEQFF. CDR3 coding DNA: TGCGCCAGCAGCGAAAGGGTAGGGACCACATACAATGAGCAGTTCTTC.

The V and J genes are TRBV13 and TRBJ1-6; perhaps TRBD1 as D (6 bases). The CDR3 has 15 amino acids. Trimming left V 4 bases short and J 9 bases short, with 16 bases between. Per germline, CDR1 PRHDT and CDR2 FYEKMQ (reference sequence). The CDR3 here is CASSSEGGGGSPLHF. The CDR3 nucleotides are TGTGCCAGCAGCTCCGAGGGGGGCGGGGGTTCACCCCTCCACTTT. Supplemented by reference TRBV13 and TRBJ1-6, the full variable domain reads AAGVIQSPRHLIKEKRETATLKCYPIPRHDTVYWYQQGPGQDPQFLISFYEKMQSDKGSIPDRFSAQQFSDYHSELNMSSLELGDSALYFCASSSEGGGGSPLHFGNGTRLTVT.

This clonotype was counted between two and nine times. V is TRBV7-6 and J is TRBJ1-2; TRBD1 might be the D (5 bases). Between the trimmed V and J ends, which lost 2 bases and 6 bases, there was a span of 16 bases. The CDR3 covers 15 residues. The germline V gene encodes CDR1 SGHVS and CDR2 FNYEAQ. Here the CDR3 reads CASSLISALGDGYTF. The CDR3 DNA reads TGTGCCAGCAGCTTAATATCGGCCCTGGGGGATGGCTACACCTTC.

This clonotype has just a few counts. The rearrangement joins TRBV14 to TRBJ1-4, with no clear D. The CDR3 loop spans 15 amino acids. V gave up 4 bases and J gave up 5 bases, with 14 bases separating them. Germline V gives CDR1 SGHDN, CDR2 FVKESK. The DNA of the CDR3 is TGTGCCAGCAGCCGACCGGGTCGCGAAAATGAAAAACTGTTTTTT. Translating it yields CASSRPGRENEKLFF.

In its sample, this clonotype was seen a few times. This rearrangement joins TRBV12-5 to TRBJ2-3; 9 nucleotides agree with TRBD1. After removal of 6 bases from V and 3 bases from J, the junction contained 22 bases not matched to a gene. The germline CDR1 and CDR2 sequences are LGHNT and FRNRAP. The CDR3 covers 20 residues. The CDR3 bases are TGTGCTAGTGGCACTACAGGGGGCTTCTCCATAATCGCCGAAACAGATACGCAGTATTTT. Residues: CASGTTGGFSIIAETDTQYF.

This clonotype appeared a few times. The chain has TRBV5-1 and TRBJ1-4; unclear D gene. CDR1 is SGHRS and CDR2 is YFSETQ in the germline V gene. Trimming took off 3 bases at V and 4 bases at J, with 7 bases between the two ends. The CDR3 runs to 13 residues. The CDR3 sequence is CASSWGINEKLFF. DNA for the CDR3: TGCGCCAGCAGCTGGGGTATTAATGAAAAACTGTTTTTT.

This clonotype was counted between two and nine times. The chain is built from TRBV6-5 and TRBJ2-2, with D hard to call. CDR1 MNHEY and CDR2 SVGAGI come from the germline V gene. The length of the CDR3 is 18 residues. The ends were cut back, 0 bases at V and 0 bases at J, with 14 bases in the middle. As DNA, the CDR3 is TGTGCCAGCAGTTACTCGATAAGTGGAAAAGCGAACACCGGGGAGCTGTTTTTT. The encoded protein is CASSYSISGKANTGELFF.